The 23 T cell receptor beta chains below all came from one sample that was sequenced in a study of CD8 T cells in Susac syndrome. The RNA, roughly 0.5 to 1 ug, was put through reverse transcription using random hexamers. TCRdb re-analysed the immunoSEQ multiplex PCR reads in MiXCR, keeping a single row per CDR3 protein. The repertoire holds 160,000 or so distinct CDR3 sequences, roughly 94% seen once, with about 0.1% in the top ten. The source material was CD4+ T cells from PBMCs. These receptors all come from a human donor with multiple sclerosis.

The CDR3 coding sequence is TGTGCCAGCTCACTGATTGGCGGGAGCTCCTACGAGCAGTACTTC. Amino acid sequence: CASSLIGGSSYEQYF. The J gene is TRBJ2-7, the V gene TRBV18, with 7 bases aligning to TRBD2. The CDR3 is made up of 15 amino acids. Germline CDR1 KGHSH, CDR2 LQKENI. With 4 bases clipped from V and 0 bases from J, the junction kept 6 bases outside the gene matches.

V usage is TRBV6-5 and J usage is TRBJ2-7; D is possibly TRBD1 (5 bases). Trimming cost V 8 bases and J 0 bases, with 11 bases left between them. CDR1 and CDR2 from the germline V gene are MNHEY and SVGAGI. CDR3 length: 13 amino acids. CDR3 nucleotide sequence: TGTGCCAGCGGCAGGGCGCGCTCCTACGAGCAGTACTTC. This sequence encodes CASGRARSYEQYF.

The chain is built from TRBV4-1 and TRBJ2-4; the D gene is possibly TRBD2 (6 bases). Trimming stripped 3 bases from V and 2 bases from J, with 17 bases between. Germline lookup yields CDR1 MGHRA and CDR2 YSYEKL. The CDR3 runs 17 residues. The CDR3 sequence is CASSHISPGDTKNIQYF. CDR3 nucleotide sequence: TGCGCCAGCAGCCATATTTCTCCGGGGGATACCAAAAACATTCAGTACTTC.

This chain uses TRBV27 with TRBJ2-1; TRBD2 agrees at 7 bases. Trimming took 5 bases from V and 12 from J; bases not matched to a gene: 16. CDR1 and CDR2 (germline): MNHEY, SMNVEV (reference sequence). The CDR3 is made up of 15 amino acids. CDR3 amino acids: CASSPAGALSFGQFF. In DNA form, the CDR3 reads TGTGCCAGCAGTCCCGCGGGAGCGCTTTCATTCGGGCAGTTCTTC.

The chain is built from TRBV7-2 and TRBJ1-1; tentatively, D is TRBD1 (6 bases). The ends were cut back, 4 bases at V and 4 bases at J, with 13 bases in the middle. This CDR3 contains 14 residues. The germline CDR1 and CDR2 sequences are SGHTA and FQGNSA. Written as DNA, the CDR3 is TGTGCCAGCAGCTCCCAGGGGTGGAGCACTGAAGCTTTCTTT. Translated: CASSSQGWSTEAFF.

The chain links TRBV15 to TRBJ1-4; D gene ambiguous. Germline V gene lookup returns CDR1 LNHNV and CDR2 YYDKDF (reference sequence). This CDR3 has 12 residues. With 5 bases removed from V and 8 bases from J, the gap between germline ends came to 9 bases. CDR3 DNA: TGTGCCACCAGCTTTCGTACGGAAAAACTGTTTTTT. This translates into CATSFRTEKLFF.

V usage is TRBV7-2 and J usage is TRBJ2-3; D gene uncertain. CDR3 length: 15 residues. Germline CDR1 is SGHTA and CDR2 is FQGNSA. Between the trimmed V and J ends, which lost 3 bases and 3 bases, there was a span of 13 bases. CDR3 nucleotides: TGTGCCAGCAGCTTCTCACAAGTCCCTACAGATACGCAGTATTTT. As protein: CASSFSQVPTDTQYF.

This CDR3 is CASTPLGGQETQYF. CDR3 DNA: TGTGCCAGCACTCCACTTGGGGGGCAAGAGACCCAGTACTTC. The genes are TRBV6-2 or TRBV6-3 and TRBJ2-5; a weak D match, TRBD2 (6 bases). The CDR3 covers 14 residues. V shed 7 bases and J shed 2 bases, with 14 bases lying between them. The V gene's germline CDR1 is MNHEY and CDR2 SVGEGT.

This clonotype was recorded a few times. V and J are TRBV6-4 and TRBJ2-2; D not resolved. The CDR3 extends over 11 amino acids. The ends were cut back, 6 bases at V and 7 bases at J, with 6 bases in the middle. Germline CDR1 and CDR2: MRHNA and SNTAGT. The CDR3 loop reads CASRSGGELFF. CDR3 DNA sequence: TGTGCCAGCAGGTCTGGCGGGGAGCTGTTTTTT.

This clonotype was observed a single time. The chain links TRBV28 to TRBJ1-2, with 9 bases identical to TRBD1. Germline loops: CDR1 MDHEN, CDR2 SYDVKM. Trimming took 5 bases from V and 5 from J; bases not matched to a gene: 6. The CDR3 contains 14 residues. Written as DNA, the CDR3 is TGTGCCAGCAGTACAGGGACAGGGAGGTATGGCTACACCTTC. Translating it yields CASSTGTGRYGYTF.

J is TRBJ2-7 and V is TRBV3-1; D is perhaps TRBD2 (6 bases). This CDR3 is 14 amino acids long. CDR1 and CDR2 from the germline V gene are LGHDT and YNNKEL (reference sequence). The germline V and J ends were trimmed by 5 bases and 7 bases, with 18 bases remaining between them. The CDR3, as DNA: TGTGCCAGCAGCACCCGGGACTCCAGAGGAGAGCAGTACTTC. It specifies CASSTRDSRGEQYF.

The DNA for the CDR3 is TGCAGTGCTAGTGAGACGTCCTATAATGAAAAACTGTTTTTT. Amino acids: CSASETSYNEKLFF. The chain carries TRBV20-1 and TRBJ1-4; no definite D call. CDR1 and CDR2 from the germline V gene are DFQATT and SNEGSKA (reference sequence). This CDR3 region has 14 residues. The V and J ends lost 3 bases and 4 bases respectively, with 12 bases between them.

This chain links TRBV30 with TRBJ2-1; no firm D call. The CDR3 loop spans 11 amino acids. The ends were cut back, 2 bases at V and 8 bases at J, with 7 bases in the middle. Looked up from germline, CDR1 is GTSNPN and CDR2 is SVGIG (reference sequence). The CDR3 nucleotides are TGTGCCTGGAGTCGTGGGTATGAGCAGTTCTTC. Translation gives CAWSRGYEQFF.

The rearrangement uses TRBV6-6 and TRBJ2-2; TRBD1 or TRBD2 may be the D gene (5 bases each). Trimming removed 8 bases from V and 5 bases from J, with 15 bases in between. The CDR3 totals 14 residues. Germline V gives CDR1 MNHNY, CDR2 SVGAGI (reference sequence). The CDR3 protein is CASRGPDITGELFF. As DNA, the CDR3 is TGTGCCAGCCGGGGACCAGACATTACCGGGGAGCTGTTTTTT.

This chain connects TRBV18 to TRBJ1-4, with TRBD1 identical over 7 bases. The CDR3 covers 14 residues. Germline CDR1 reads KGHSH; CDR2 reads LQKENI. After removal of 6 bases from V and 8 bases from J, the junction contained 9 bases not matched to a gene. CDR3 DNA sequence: TGTGCCAGCTCTGAGCGACAGGGTGAAGAAAAACTGTTTTTT. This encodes CASSERQGEEKLFF.

The CDR3 DNA reads TGTGCCAGCATCAAGGTCCCTAGCGGGGTCGAGCAGTACTTC. This sequence encodes CASIKVPSGVEQYF. The chain links TRBV7-9 to TRBJ2-7; TRBD2 matches 9 bases. The CDR3 is 14 amino acids. V lost 7 bases to trimming and J lost 6 bases; unmatched junction nucleotides: 10. Per germline, CDR1 SEHNR and CDR2 FQNEAQ (reference sequence).

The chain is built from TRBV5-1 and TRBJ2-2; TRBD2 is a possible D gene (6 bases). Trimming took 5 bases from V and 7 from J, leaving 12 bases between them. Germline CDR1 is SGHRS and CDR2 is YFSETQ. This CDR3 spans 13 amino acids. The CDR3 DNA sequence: TGCGCCAGCAGTTCCTTAGCGGTCGGGGAGCTGTTTTTT. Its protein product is CASSSLAVGELFF.

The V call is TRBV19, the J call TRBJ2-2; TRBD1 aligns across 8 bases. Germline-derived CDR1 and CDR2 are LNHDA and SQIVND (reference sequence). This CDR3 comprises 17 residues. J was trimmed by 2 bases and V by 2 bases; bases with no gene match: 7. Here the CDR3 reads CASSIIGTGANTGELFF. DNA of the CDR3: TGTGCCAGTAGTATAATAGGGACAGGAGCTAACACCGGGGAGCTGTTTTTT.

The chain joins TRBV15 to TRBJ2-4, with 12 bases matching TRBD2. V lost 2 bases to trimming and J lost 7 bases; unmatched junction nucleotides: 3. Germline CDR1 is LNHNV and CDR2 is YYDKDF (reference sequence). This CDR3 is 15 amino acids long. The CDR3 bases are TGTGCCACCAGCAGAAGGACTAGCGGGACGAACATTCAGTACTTC. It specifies CATSRRTSGTNIQYF.

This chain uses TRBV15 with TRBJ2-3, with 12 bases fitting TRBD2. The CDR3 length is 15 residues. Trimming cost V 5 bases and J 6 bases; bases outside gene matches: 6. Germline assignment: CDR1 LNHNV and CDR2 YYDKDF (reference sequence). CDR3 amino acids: CATSRLAGAGDTQYF. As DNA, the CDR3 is TGTGCCACCAGCCGACTAGCGGGAGCAGGGGATACGCAGTATTTT.

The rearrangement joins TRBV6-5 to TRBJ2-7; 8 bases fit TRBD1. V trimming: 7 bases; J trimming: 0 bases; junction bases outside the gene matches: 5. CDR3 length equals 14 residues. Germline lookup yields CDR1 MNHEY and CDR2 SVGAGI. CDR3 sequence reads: CASNRQGSSYEQYF. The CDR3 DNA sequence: TGTGCCAGCAATCGACAGGGGAGCTCCTACGAGCAGTACTTC.

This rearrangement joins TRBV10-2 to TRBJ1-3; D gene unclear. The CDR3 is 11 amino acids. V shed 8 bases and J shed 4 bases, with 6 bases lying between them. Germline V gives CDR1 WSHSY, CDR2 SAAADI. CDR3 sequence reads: CASGPGNTIYF. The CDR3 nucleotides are TGCGCCAGCGGACCGGGAAACACCATATATTTT.

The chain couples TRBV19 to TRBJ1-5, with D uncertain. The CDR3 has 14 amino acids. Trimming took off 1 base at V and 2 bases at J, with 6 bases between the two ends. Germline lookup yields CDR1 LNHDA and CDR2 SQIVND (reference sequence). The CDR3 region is CASSIGRGNQPQHF. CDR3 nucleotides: TGTGCCAGTAGTATAGGCAGAGGCAATCAGCCCCAGCATTTT.